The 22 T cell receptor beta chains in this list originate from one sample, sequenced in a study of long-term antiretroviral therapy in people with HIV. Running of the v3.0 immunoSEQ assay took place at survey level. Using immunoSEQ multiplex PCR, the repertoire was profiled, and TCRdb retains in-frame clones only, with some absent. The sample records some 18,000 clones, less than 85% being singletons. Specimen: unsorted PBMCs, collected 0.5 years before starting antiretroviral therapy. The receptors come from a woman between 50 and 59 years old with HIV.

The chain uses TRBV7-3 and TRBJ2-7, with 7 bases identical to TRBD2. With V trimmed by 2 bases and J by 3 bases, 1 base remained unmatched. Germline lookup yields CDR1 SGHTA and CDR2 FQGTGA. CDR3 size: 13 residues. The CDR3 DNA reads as TGTGCCAGCAGCTTAGGGGGGGACTACGAGCAGTACTTC. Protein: CASSLGGDYEQYF.

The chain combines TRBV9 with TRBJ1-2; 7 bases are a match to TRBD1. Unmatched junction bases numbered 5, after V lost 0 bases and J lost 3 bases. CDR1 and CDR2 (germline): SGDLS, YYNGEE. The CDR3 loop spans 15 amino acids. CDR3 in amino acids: CASSVAGGGDYGYTF. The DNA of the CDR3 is TGTGCCAGCAGCGTAGCTGGAGGGGGCGACTATGGCTACACCTTC. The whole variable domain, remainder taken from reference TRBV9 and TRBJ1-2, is DSGVTQTPKHLITATGQRVTLRCSPRSGDLSVYWYQQSLDQGLQFLIQYYNGEERAKGNILERFSAQQFPDLHSELNLSSLELGDSALYFCASSVAGGGDYGYTFGSGTRLTVV.

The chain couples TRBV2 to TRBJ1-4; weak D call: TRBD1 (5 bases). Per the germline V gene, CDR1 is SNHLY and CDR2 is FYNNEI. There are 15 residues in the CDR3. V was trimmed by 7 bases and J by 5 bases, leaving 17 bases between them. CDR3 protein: CASILARAKNEKLFF. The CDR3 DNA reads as TGTGCCAGCATATTAGCCAGGGCGAAAAATGAAAAACTGTTTTTT. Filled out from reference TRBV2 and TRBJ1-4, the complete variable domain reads EPEVTQTPSHQVTQMGQEVILRCVPISNHLYFYWYRQILGQKVEFLVSFYNNEISEKSEIFDDQFSVERPDGSNFTLKIRSTKLEDSAMYFCASILARAKNEKLFFGSGTQLSVL.

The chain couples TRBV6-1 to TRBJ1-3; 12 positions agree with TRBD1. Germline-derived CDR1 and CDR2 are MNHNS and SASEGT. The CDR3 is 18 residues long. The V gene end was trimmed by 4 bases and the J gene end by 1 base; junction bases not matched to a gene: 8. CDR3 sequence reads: CASSGDRGPTRSGNTIYF. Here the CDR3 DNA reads TGTGCCAGCAGTGGGGACAGGGGGCCCACCCGGTCTGGAAACACCATATATTTT.

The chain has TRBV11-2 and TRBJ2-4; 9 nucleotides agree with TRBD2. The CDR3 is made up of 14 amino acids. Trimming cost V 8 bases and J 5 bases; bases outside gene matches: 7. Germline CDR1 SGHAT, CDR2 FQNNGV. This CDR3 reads CASLDGGGENIQYF. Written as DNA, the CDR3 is TGTGCCAGCCTTGACGGCGGGGGGGAAAACATTCAGTACTTC.

CDR3: CASSSLAGGPAQETQYF. The DNA for the CDR3 is TGTGCCAGCAGCTCCCTAGCGGGGGGGCCCGCACAAGAGACCCAGTACTTC. V and J are TRBV5-6 and TRBJ2-5; the match to TRBD2 covers 12 bases. Germline V gene data show CDR1 as SGHDT and CDR2 as YYEEEE. The CDR3 has 17 residues. V dropped 3 bases and J dropped 2; count of bases not matched to a gene: 8.

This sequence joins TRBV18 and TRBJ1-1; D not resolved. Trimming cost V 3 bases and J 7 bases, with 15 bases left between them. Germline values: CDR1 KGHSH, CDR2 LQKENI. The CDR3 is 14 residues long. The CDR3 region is CASSPLLAMDEAFF. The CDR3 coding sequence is TGTGCCAGCTCACCCCTCCTCGCTATGGATGAAGCTTTCTTT.

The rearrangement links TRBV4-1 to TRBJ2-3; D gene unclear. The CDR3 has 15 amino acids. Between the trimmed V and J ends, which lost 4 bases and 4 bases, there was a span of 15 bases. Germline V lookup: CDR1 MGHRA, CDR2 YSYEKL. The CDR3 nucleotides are TGCGCCAGCAGCCTAGAAGGGCCCCGTGCAGATACGCAGTATTTT. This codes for CASSLEGPRADTQYF.

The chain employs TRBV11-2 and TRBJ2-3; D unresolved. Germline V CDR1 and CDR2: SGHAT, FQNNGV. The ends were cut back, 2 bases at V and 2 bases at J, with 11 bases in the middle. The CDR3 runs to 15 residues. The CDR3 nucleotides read TGTGCCAGCAGCTTATCAAGCGCGTACACAGATACGCAGTATTTT. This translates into CASSLSSAYTDTQYF.

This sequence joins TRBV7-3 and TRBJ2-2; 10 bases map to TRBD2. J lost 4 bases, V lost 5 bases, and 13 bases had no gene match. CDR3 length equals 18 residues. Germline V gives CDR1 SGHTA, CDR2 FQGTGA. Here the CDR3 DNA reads TGTGCCAGCAGCCGGGGGAGCGGGGGGGCCGGAGGCACCGGGGAGCTGTTTTTT. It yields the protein CASSRGSGGAGGTGELFF. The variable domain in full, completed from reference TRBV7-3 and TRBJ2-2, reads GAGVSQTPSNKVTEKGKYVELRCDPISGHTALYWYRQSLGQGPEFLIYFQGTGAADDSGLPNDRFFAVRPEGSVSTLKIQRTERGDSAVYLCASSRGSGGAGGTGELFFGEGSRLTVL.

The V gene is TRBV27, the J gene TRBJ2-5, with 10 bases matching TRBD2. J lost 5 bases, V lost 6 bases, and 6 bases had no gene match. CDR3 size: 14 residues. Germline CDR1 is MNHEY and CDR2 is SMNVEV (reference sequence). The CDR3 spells CASRLAGLRETQYF. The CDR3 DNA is TGTGCCAGCAGACTAGCGGGACTCAGGGAGACCCAGTACTTC.

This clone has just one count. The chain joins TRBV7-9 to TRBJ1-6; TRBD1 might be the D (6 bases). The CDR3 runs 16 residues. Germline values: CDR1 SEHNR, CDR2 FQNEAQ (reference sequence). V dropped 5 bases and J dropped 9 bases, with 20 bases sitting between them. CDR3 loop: CASSHSGGGALSPLHF. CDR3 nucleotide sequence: TGTGCCAGCAGCCATTCCGGCGGGGGGGCTCTTTCACCCCTCCACTTT.

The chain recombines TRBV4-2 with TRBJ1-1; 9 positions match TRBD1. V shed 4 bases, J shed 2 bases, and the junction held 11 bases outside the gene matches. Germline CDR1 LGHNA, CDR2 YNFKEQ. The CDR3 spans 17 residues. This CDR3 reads CASSPITGQGINTEAFF. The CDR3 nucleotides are TGTGCCAGCAGCCCGATTACAGGACAGGGGATAAACACTGAAGCTTTCTTT.

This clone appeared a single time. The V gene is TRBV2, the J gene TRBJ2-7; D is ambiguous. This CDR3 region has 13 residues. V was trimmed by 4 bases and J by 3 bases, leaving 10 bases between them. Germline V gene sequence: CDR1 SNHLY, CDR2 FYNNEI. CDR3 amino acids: CASSARADYEQYV. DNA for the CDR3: TGTGCCAGCAGTGCTAGGGCCGACTACGAGCAGTACGTC.

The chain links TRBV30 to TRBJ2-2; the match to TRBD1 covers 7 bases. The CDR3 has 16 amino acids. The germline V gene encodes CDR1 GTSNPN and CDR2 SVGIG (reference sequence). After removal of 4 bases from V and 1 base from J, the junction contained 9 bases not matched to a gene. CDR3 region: CAWNPQTGKNTGELFF. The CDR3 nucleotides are TGTGCCTGGAATCCCCAGACAGGGAAGAACACCGGGGAGCTGTTTTTT.

CDR3 nucleotides: TGTGCCAGCAGCTTCCTTGGACAGCAAGAGACCCAGTACTTC. Encoded protein: CASSFLGQQETQYF. The genes are TRBV5-6 and TRBJ2-5; maybe TRBD1 (6 bases). Trimming left V 2 bases short and J 2 bases short, with 10 bases between. The V gene's germline CDR1 is SGHDT and CDR2 YYEEEE. The CDR3 is 14 amino acids. The variable domain in full, completed from reference TRBV5-6 and TRBJ2-5, reads DAGVTQSPTHLIKTRGQQVTLRCSPKSGHDTVSWYQQALGQGPQFIFQYYEEEERQRGNFPDRFSGHQFPNYSSELNVNALLLGDSALYLCASSFLGQQETQYFGPGTRLLVL.

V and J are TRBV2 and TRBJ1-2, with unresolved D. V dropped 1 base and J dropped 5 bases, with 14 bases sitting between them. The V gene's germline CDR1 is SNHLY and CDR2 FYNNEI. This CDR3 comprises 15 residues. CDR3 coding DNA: TGTGCCAGCAGTGAAGTGTTGATAGACACATATGGCTACACCTTC. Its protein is CASSEVLIDTYGYTF.

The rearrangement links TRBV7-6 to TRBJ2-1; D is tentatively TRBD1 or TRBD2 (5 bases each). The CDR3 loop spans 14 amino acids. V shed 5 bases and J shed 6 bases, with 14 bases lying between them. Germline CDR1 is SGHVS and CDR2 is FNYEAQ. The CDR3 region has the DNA TGTGCCAGCAGCAAGGGGCTAGCTCCCAATGAGCAGTTCTTC. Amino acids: CASSKGLAPNEQFF. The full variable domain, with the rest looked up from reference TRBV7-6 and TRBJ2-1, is GAGVSQSPRYKVTKRGQDVALRCDPISGHVSLYWYRQALGQGPEFLTYFNYEAQQDKSGLPNDRFSAERPEGSISTLTIQRTEQRDSAMYRCASSKGLAPNEQFFGPGTRLTVL.

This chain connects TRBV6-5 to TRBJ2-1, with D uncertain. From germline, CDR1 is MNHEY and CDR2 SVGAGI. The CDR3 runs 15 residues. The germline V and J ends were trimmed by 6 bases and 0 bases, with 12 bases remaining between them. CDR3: CASSDDRSSYNEQFF. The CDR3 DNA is TGTGCCAGCAGCGATGACCGGAGCTCCTACAATGAGCAGTTCTTC.

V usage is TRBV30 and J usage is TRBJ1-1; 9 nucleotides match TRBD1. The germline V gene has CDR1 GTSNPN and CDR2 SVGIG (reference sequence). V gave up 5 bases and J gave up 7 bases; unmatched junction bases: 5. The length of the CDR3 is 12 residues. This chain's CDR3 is CAWAGQGIEAFF. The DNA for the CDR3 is TGTGCCTGGGCCGGACAGGGGATTGAAGCTTTCTTT. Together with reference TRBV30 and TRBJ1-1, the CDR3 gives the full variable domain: SQTIHQWPATLVQPVGSPLSLECTVEGTSNPNLYWYRQAAGRGLQLLFYSVGIGQISSEVPQNLSASRPQDRQFILSSKKLLLSDSGFYLCAWAGQGIEAFFGQGTRLTVV.

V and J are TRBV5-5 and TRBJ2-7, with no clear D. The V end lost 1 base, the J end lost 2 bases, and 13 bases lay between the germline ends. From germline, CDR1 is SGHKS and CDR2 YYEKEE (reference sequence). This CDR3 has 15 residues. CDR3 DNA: TGTGCCAGCAGCTTGCCACACGGGCCAACCTACGAGCAGTACTTC. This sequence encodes CASSLPHGPTYEQYF.

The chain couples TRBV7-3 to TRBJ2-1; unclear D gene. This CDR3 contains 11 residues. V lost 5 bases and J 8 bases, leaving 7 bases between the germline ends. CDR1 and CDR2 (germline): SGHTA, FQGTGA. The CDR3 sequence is CASSTGYEQFF. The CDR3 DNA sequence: TGTGCCAGCAGCACCGGGTATGAGCAGTTCTTC.